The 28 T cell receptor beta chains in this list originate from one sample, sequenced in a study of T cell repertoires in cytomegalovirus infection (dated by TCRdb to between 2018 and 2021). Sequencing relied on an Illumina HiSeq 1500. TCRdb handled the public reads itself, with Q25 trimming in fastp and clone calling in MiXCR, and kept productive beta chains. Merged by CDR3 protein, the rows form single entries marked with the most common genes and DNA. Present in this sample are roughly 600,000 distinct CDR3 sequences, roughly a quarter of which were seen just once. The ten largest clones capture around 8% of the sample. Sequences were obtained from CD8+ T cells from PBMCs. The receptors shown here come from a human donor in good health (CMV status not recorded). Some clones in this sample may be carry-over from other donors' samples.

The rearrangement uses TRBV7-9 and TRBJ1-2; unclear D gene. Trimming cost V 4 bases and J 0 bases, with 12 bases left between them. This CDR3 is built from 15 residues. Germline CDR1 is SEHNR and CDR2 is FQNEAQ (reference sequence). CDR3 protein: CASSSDDVANYGYTF. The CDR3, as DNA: TGTGCCAGCAGCTCAGACGACGTAGCTAACTATGGCTACACCTTC.

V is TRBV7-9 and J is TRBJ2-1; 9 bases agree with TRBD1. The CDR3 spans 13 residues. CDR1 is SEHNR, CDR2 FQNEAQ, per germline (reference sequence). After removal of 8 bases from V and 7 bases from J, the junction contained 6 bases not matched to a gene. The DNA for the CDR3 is TGTGCCAGCCCGCGGACAGGGGAGAATGAGCAGTTCTTC. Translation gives CASPRTGENEQFF.

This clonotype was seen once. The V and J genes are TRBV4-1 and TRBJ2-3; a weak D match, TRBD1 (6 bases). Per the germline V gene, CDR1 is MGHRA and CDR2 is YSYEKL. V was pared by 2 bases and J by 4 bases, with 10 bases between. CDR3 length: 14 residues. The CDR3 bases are TGCGCCAGCAGCCAAAGTACAGGGCCAGATACGCAGTATTTT. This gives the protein CASSQSTGPDTQYF.

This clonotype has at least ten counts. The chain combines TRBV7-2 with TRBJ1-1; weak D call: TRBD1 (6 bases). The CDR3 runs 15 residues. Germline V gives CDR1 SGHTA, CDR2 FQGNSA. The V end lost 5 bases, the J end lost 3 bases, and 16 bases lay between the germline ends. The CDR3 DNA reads TGTGCCAGCAGCCCCCCCGGGGGGCTAGACACTGAAGCTTTCTTT. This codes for CASSPPGGLDTEAFF.

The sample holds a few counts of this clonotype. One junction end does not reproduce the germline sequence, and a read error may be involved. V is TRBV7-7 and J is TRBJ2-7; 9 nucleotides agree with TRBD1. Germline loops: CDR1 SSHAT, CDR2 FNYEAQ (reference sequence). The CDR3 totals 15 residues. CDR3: CASSLHPGQGAEQYF. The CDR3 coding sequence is TGTGCTAGCAGCCTCCATCCGGGACAGGGTGCCGAGCAGTACTTC.

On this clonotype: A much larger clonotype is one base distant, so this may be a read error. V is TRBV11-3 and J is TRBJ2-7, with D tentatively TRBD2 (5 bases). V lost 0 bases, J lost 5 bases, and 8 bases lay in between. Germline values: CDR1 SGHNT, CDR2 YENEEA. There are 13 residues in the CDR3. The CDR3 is CASSLERADEQYF. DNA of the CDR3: TGTGCCAGCAGCTTAGAGAGGGCCGACGAGCAGTACTTC.

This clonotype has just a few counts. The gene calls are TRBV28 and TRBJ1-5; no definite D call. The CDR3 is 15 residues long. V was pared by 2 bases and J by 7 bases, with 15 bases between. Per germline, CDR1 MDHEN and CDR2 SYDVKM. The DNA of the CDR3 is TGTGCCAGCAGTTTAGGGTATGGGTACCGGCAGCCCCAGCATTTT. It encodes CASSLGYGYRQPQHF.

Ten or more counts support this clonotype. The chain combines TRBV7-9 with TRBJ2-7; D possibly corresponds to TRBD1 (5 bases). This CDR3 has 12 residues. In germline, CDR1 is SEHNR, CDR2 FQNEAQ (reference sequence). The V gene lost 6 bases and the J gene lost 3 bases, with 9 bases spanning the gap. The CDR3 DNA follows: TGTGCCAGCAGAGATGACAGCTACGAGCAGTACTTC. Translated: CASRDDSYEQYF. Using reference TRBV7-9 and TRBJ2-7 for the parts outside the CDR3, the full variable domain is DTGVSQNPRHKITKRGQNVTFRCDPISEHNRLYWYRQTLGQGPEFLTYFQNEAQLEKSRLLSDRFSAERPKGSFSTLEIQRTEQGDSAMYLCASRDDSYEQYFGPGTRLTVT.

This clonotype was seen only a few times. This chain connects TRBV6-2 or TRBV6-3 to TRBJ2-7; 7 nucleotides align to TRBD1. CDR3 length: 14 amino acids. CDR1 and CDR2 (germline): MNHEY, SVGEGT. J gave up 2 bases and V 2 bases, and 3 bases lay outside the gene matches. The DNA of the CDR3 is TGTGCCAGCAGTTACCCGGGACAGCCCTACGAGCAGTACGTC. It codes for CASSYPGQPYEQYV.

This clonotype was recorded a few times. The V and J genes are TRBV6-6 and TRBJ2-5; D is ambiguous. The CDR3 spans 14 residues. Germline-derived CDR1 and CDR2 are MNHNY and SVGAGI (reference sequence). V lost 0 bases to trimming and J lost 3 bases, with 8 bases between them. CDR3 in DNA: TGTGCCAGCAGTTACTCGTACGAGAAAGAGACCCAGTACTTC. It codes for CASSYSYEKETQYF.

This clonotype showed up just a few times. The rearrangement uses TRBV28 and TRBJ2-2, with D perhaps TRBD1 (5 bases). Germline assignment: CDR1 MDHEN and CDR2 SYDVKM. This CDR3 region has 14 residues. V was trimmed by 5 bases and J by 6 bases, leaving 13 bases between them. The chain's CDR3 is CASSPPRGSGELFF. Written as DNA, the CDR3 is TGTGCCAGCAGTCCCCCAAGGGGCTCCGGGGAGCTGTTTTTT.

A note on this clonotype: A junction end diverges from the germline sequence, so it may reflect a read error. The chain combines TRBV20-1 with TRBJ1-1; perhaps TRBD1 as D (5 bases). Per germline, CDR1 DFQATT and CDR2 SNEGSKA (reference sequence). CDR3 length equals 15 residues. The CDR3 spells CSATPTVKMNTDAFF. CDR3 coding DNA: TGCAGTGCTACCCCGACAGTCAAGATGAACACTGATGCTTTCTTT.

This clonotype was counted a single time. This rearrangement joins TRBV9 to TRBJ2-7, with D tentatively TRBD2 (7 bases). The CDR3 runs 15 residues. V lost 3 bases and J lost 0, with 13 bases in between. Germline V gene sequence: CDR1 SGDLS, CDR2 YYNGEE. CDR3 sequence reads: CASSAGGSSSYEQYF. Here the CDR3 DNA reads TGTGCCAGCAGCGCGGGGGGCAGTAGCTCCTACGAGCAGTACTTC.

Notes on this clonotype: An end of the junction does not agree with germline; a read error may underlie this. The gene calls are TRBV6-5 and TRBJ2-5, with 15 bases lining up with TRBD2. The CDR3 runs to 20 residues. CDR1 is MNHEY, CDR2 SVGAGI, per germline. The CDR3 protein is CATSYSLPGLAGGTGETQYF. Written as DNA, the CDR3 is TGTGCCACCAGTTACTCTTTACCGGGACTAGCGGGGGGAACAGGAGAGACCCAGTACTTC.

CDR3 in amino acids: CASSQVGAGDTDTQYF. The CDR3 DNA reads as TGCGCCAGCAGCCAAGTGGGGGCAGGAGACACAGATACGCAGTATTTT. The chain employs TRBV4-3 and TRBJ2-3; tentative D call: TRBD1 (6 bases). CDR3 size: 16 residues. Trimming took 1 base from V and 2 from J, leaving 13 bases between them. CDR1 LGHNA and CDR2 YSLEER come from the germline V gene.

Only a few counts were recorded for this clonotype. The CDR3 DNA reads TGTGCCACCAGCGGAGGGGATGAGCAGTTCTTC. Its protein product is CATSGGDEQFF. The V gene is TRBV15, the J gene TRBJ2-1, with D perhaps matching TRBD2 (6 bases). From germline, CDR1 is LNHNV and CDR2 YYDKDF (reference sequence). This CDR3 region has 11 residues. V lost 5 bases, J lost 8 bases, and 7 bases lay in between.

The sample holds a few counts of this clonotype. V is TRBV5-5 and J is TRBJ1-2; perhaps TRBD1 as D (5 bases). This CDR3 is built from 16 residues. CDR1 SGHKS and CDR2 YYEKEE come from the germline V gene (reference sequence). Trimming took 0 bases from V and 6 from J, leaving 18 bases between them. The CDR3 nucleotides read TGTGCCAGCAGCTTGGCCCCGGCAGGGCCAGTGGATGGCTACACCTTC. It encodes CASSLAPAGPVDGYTF.

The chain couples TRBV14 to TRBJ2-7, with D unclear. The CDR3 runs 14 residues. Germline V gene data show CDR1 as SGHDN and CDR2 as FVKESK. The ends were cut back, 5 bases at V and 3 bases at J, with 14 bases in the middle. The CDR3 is CASSDPGGIYEQYF. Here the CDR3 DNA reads TGTGCCAGCAGCGATCCCGGTGGGATCTACGAGCAGTACTTC.

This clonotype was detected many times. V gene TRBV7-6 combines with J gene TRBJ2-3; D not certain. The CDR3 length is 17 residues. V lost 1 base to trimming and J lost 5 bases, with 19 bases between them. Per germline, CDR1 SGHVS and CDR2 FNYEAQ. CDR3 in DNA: TGTGCCAGCAGCTTAGAGGTCGGTTTAGGTGCCTTAGATACGCAGTATTTT. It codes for CASSLEVGLGALDTQYF.

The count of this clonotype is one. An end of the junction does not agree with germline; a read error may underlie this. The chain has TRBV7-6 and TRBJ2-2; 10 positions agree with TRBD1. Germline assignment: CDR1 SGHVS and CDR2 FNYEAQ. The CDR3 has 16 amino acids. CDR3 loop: CASSPWDRGYTGELFF. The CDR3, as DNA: TGTGCTAGCAGCCCCTGGGACAGGGGTTACACCGGGGAGCTGTTTTTT.

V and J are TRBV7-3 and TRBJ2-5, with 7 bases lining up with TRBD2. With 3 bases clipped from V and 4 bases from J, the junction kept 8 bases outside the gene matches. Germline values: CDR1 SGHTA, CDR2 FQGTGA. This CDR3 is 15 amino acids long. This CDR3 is CASSFLELARETQYF. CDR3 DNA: TGTGCCAGCAGCTTTCTGGAACTAGCGAGAGAGACCCAGTACTTC.

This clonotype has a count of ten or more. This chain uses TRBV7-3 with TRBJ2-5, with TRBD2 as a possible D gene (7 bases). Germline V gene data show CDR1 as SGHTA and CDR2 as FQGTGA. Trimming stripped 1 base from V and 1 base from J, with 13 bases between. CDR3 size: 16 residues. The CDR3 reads CASSLNGGGLQETQYF. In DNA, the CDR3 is TGTGCCAGCAGCTTAAATGGCGGGGGCCTCCAAGAGACCCAGTACTTC.

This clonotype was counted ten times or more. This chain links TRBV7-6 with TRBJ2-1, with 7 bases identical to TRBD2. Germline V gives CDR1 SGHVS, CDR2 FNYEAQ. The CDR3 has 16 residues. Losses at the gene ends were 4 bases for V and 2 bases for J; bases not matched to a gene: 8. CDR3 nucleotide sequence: TGTGCCAGCAGCTCGGGCCCTGCGGGGGCCTACAATGAGCAGTTCTTC. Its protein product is CASSSGPAGAYNEQFF.

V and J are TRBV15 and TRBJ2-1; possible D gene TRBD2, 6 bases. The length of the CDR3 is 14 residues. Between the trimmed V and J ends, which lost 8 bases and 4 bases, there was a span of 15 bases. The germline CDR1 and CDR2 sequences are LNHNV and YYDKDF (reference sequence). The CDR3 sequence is CATVVWGEYNEQFF. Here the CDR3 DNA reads TGTGCCACCGTCGTTTGGGGGGAGTACAATGAGCAGTTCTTC.

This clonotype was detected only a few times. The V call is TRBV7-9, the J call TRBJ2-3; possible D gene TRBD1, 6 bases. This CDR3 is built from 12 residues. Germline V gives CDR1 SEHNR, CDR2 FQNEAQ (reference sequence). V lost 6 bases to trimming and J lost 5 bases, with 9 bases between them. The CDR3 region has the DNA TGTGCCAGCAGTCACAGGGTAGATACGCAGTATTTT. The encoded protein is CASSHRVDTQYF.

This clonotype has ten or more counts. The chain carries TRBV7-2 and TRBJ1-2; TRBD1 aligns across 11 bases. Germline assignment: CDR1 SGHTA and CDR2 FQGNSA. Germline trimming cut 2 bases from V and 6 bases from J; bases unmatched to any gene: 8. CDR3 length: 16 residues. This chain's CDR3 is CASSLPGGQGEDGYTF. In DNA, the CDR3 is TGTGCCAGCAGCTTACCGGGGGGACAGGGGGAGGATGGCTACACCTTC.

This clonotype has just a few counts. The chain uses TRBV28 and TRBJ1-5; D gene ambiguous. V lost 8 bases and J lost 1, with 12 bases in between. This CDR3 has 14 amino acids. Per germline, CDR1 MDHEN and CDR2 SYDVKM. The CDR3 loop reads CASLPNGSNQPQHF. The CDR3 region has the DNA TGTGCCAGCCTCCCGAACGGGAGCAATCAGCCCCAGCATTTT.

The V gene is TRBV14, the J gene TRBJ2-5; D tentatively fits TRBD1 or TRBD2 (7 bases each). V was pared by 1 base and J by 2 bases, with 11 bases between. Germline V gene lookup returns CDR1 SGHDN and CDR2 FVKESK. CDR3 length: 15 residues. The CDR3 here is CASSQGQGLQETQYF. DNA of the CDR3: TGTGCCAGCAGCCAAGGACAGGGACTACAAGAGACCCAGTACTTC.